The 17 T cell receptor beta chains below were found in one sample sequenced in a study of identical twins. TCRdb reprocessed the 5' RACE reads via MiXCR and lists one record per CDR3 protein. The table includes some 730,000 distinct CDR3 sequences, 18% detected once. The data also belong to a second study, concerning T cells expressing NK-cell markers.

Sequenced input: PBMCs. Receptors were obtained from a woman aged 18-30 years in good health.

The chain carries TRBV29-1 and TRBJ1-2; D gene ambiguous. The CDR3 extends over 12 amino acids. Germline V gene sequence: CDR1 SQVTM, CDR2 ANQGSEA. With 2 bases removed from V and 0 bases from J, the gap between germline ends came to 4 bases. CDR3 nucleotides: TGCAGCGTTGAATGGCCTAACTATGGCTACACCTTC. It encodes CSVEWPNYGYTF.

The sample holds many counts of this clonotype. V and J are TRBV20-1 and TRBJ2-3; D gene ambiguous. The CDR3 consists of 12 residues. Trimming removed 7 bases from V and 0 bases from J, with 8 bases in between. From germline, CDR1 is DFQATT and CDR2 SNEGSKA (reference sequence). CDR3 nucleotide sequence: TGCAGTGTACGGCCAAGCACAGATACGCAGTATTTT. Protein: CSVRPSTDTQYF.

This chain uses TRBV11-2 with TRBJ1-2, with 7 bases matching TRBD1. The CDR3 contains 14 residues. Trimming at V came to 5 bases and at J to 3 bases, leaving 6 bases not matched to a gene. Looked up from germline, CDR1 is SGHAT and CDR2 is FQNNGV. CDR3 loop: CASSRGGTYYGYTF. In DNA form, the CDR3 reads TGTGCCAGCAGCCGAGGGGGCACCTACTATGGCTACACCTTC.

The sample holds many counts of this clonotype. The gene calls are TRBV12-3 or TRBV12-4 and TRBJ2-7; maybe TRBD1 (5 bases). The CDR3 length is 11 residues. V shed 7 bases and J shed 4 bases, with 8 bases lying between them. CDR3 bases: TGTGCCAGCACCTCAGGGTACGAGCAGTACTTC. This codes for CASTSGYEQYF.

CDR3 coding DNA: TGTGCCATCAGTGAGTTGACGGGCGTAAATGAGCAGTTCTTC. Translating gives CAISELTGVNEQFF. The chain couples TRBV10-3 to TRBJ2-1; no clear D gene. Germline CDR1 and CDR2: ENHRY and SYGVKD. The CDR3 consists of 14 residues. Trimming removed 1 base from V and 7 bases from J, with 11 bases in between.

This clonotype came up a few times. The chain combines TRBV11-3 with TRBJ2-7, with D unresolved. Germline V lookup: CDR1 SGHNT, CDR2 YENEEA. This CDR3 is 14 amino acids long. Trimming removed 5 bases from V and 5 bases from J, with 16 bases in between. The CDR3: CASSTFTAPDEQYF. The CDR3 DNA is TGTGCCAGCAGCACCTTTACGGCGCCAGACGAGCAGTACTTC.

The rearrangement uses TRBV5-1 and TRBJ2-2; no firm D call. V lost 4 bases and J lost 3, with 7 bases in between. The CDR3 covers 13 residues. CDR1 and CDR2 from the germline V gene are SGHRS and YFSETQ. CDR3 DNA sequence: TGCGCCAGCAGCGGGCAGGACACCGGGGAGCTGTTTTTT. Residues: CASSGQDTGELFF.

V usage is TRBV7-2 and J usage is TRBJ2-7; maybe TRBD1 (6 bases). The CDR3 covers 14 residues. The V gene lost 4 bases and the J gene lost 2 bases, with 12 bases spanning the gap. Germline CDR1 is SGHTA and CDR2 is FQGNSA. The CDR3 is CASSSDRSPYEQYF. CDR3 DNA: TGTGCCAGCAGCTCCGACAGGTCTCCCTACGAGCAGTACTTC. The variable domain in full, with the rest retrieved from reference TRBV7-2 and TRBJ2-7, is GAGVSQSPSNKVTEKGKDVELRCDPISGHTALYWYRQSLGQGLEFLIYFQGNSAPDKSGLPSDRFSAERTGGSVSTLTIQRTQQEDSAVYLCASSSDRSPYEQYFGPGTRLTVT.

This chain links TRBV15 with TRBJ2-3; unclear D gene. With 2 bases removed from V and 1 base from J, the gap between germline ends came to 7 bases. This CDR3 region has 14 residues. Germline V gene sequence: CDR1 LNHNV, CDR2 YYDKDF (reference sequence). The CDR3 reads CATSRPGGTDTQYF. CDR3 sequence (DNA): TGTGCCACCAGCAGACCCGGAGGCACAGATACGCAGTATTTT.

The chain uses TRBV5-1 and TRBJ2-1; D is perhaps TRBD2 (5 bases). Germline V CDR1 and CDR2: SGHRS, YFSETQ. Trimming removed 0 bases from V and 7 bases from J, with 17 bases in between. The CDR3 is 16 amino acids. Here the CDR3 DNA reads TGCGCCAGCAGCTTGGCCGTGTCTCCGGGATGGAATGAGCAGTTCTTC. It yields the protein CASSLAVSPGWNEQFF.

V usage is TRBV13 and J usage is TRBJ2-1; possible D gene TRBD2, 6 bases. V was shortened by 7 bases and J by 3 bases, with 10 bases between the two germline ends. This CDR3 contains 13 residues. Per germline, CDR1 PRHDT and CDR2 FYEKMQ (reference sequence). CDR3 nucleotides: TGTGCCAGCACCTGGGGGGTCTACAATGAGCAGTTCTTC. It is translated as CASTWGVYNEQFF.

This sequence joins TRBV5-1 and TRBJ1-1; D gene uncertain. The V gene lost 4 bases and the J gene lost 6 bases, with 13 bases spanning the gap. Germline loops: CDR1 SGHRS, CDR2 YFSETQ. There are 13 residues in the CDR3. CDR3 DNA: TGCGCCAGCAGCACGGAGGCGGTGGCTGAAGCTTTCTTT. This translates into CASSTEAVAEAFF.

The V and J genes are TRBV12-5 and TRBJ1-6, with no clear D. V was cut by 1 base and J by 4 bases, with 8 bases left in between. The CDR3 is 15 residues long. CDR1 is LGHNT, CDR2 FRNRAP, per germline. The CDR3 nucleotides read TGTGCTAGTGGTTTGGCCTACAGTTATAATTCACCCCTCCACTTT. The encoded protein is CASGLAYSYNSPLHF.

This rearrangement joins TRBV6-1 to TRBJ1-4; TRBD1 matches 8 bases. In germline, CDR1 is MNHNS, CDR2 SASEGT. V dropped 8 bases and J dropped 7; count of bases not matched to a gene: 6. The CDR3 is made up of 13 amino acids. CDR3 loop: CASGDRGFEKLFF. The CDR3 DNA is TGTGCCAGCGGCGACAGGGGTTTTGAAAAACTGTTTTTT.

This clonotype was detected many times. V and J are TRBV7-8 and TRBJ2-3; D ambiguous. CDR1 is SGHVS, CDR2 FQNEAQ, per germline. The CDR3 runs to 13 residues. V lost 2 bases and J lost 2, with 5 bases in between. The CDR3 region is CASSLPTTDTQYF. CDR3 in DNA: TGTGCCAGCAGCTTACCTACCACAGATACGCAGTATTTT.

This sequence joins TRBV6-2 or TRBV6-3 and TRBJ2-7; 9 bases agree with TRBD1. Looked up from germline, CDR1 is MNHEY and CDR2 is SVGEGT. The CDR3 has 16 residues. The junction had 3 bases not matched to a gene; V was cut back by 0 bases and J by 0 bases. The CDR3 region is CASSYSRTGDSYEQYF. CDR3 bases: TGTGCCAGCAGTTACTCGCGGACAGGGGACTCCTACGAGCAGTACTTC.

This clonotype was detected a few times. J is TRBJ2-1 and V is TRBV29-1, with TRBD2 identical over 8 bases. V was clipped by 7 bases and J by 4 bases; unmatched bases: 9. This CDR3 is built from 14 residues. CDR1 and CDR2 from the germline V gene are SQVTM and ANQGSEA. CDR3: CSGYGTRLYNEQFF. CDR3 nucleotides: TGCAGCGGATACGGGACTAGGCTATACAATGAGCAGTTCTTC.